The entry below gives a single T cell receptor (beta chain) sequence along with its context. This specimen includes other DNA sequences encoding the same CDR3. The data are from a study of blood T cell repertoires in COVID-19. Data came from immunoSEQ multiplex PCR; TCRdb stores just in-frame clones and leaves some out. This sample has about 380,000 clones, with around 87% found just once. The CDR3 length is 13 residues. CDR1 and CDR2 from the germline V gene are LNHDA and SQIVND (reference sequence). The V gene lost 1 base and the J gene lost 4 bases, with 8 bases spanning the gap. The receptor was derived from a man between 18 and 29 years old with active or convalescent COVID-19. The chain carries TRBV19 and TRBJ2-7, with a tentative D call TRBD1 (5 bases). The sequenced sample consisted of peripheral blood. In nucleotides, the CDR3 is TGTGCCAGTAGTATAGGGCCAGGGTACGAGCAGTACTTC. It is translated as CASSIGPGYEQYF.